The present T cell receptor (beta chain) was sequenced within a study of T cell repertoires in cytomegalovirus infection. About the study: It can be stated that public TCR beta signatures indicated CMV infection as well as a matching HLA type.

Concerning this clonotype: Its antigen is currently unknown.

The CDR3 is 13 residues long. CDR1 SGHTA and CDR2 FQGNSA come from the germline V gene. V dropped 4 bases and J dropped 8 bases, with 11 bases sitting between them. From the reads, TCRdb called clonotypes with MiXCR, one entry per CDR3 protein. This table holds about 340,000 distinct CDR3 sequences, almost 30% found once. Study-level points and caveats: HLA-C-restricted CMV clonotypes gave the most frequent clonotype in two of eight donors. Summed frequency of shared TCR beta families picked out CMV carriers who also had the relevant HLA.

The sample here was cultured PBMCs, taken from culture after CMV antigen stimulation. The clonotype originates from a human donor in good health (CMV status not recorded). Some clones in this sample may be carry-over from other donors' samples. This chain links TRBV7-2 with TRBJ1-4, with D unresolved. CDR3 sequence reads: CASSSLPEEKLFF. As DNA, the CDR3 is TGTGCCAGCAGCTCTCTACCGGAGGAAAAACTGTTTTTT.